A single sample is the source of the 2 T cell receptor beta chains below, sequenced in a study of shared clonotypes between healthy human individuals. Method: immunoSEQ multiplex PCR; TCRdb's copy keeps in-frame clones and lacks some. The data show 730,000 or so clones, with about three quarters seen just once and less than 2% held by the top ten. Sequencing was performed on memory CD4+ T cells sorted from blood. This sample's subset: CD45RA-negative fraction. These receptors all come from a woman aged 30 to 39 in good health.

The chain has TRBV5-5 and TRBJ2-7; D is possibly TRBD1 (6 bases). This CDR3 is built from 14 residues. V shed 4 bases and J shed 3 bases, with 14 bases lying between them. CDR1 and CDR2 (germline): SGHKS, YYEKEE (reference sequence). The CDR3 loop reads CASSRTGHNYEQYF. CDR3 bases: TGTGCCAGCAGCAGAACGGGACATAACTACGAGCAGTACTTC.

V is TRBV5-6 and J is TRBJ2-1; weak D call: TRBD2 (5 bases). Germline lookup yields CDR1 SGHDT and CDR2 YYEEEE. V lost 4 bases and J lost 7, with 12 bases in between. The CDR3 has 13 amino acids. The CDR3 DNA reads as TGTGCCAGCAGCCCGGGATATGGGAATGAGCAGTTCTTC. As protein: CASSPGYGNEQFF.